This TCR beta chain came from a study of cytomegalovirus exposure and HLA in healthy donors. The germline CDR1 and CDR2 sequences are MNHNY and SVGAGI (reference sequence). The CDR3 is 14 residues long. J gave up 6 bases and V 6 bases, and 4 bases lay outside the gene matches. Study-wide findings and caveats: Previous analysis showed most TCR beta V segments were productive about 90% or about 30% of the time. Most TCRs appeared rarely, but some public TCRs recurred in many donors. Later analysis reportedly placed an Asian-associated ancestry cluster below the approximately 680-donor mean in N-insertions. Associated with HLA alleles at 0.05 false discovery rate in a later analysis were approximately 17,000 TCR beta sequences.

This clone has a single count. The antigen is not known. This PCR relied on a set of 60 Vbeta primers and 13 Jbeta primers. The repertoire was sequenced with immunoSEQ multiplex PCR; TCRdb's copy has only in-frame clones and lacks some. This sample has 150,000 or so clones, with roughly 79% found just once. The sequenced material came from PBMCs. This clonotype originated in a man aged 35-49 years in good health and CMV-seropositive. The chain combines TRBV6-6 with TRBJ2-7; 14 bases match TRBD2. The CDR3 sequence is CASRGLAGVSEQYF. The CDR3 coding sequence is TGTGCCAGCAGGGGACTAGCGGGAGTCTCCGAGCAGTACTTC.